The rows below give T cell receptor beta chains drawn from one sample of a study of cytomegalovirus exposure and HLA in healthy donors. Measured with immunoSEQ multiplex PCR; TCRdb has only the in-frame clones, and not every one. Found here are about 170,000 clones, more than 70% of them singletons; the top ten hold 0.35% to 0.45%. Sequencing was carried out using PBMCs. The receptors stem from a boy aged 2 to 10 in good health and CMV-seronegative. CDR3s include the opening cysteine and the closing phenylalanine or tryptophan. Each record gives: clone size, J gene, V gene, CDR3 protein. The size of a clone is reported for some rows only, either as once, few or many, or as a class for expanded clones.

>NA|TRBJ2-7|TRBV6-6
CASRNQREGIHEQYF
>NA|TRBJ1-5|TRBV2
CASSVGGKPQHF
>NA|TRBJ1-4|TRBV4-1
CASSQVQGAGEKLFF
>NA|TRBJ1-1|TRBV29-1
CSVRNRQLDTEAFF
>NA|TRBJ1-3|TRBV4-1
CASSQVSFYPGNTIYF
>few|TRBJ2-3|TRBV6-5
CASRGLVTDTQYF
>NA|TRBJ2-2|TRBV30
CAWSVLLLRGANTGELFF
>NA|TRBJ2-7|TRBV18
CASSPLEATPYEQYF
>NA|TRBJ2-3|TRBV25-1
CASSEYGASTDTQYF
>NA|TRBJ2-7|TRBV7-6
CASSLNGASDEQYF
>NA|TRBJ1-1|TRBV19
CASSRAYTEAFF
>NA|TRBJ1-4|TRBV28
CASTRDSTNEKLFF
>NA|TRBJ2-3|TRBV9
CASSVDRVPTDTQYF
>NA|TRBJ1-4|TRBV7-9
CASSLGQGSEKLFF
>NA|TRBJ2-7|TRBV29-1
CSVGPRTNSYEQYF
>NA|TRBJ2-7|TRBV6-5
CASSPRLDEQYF
>NA|TRBJ2-1|TRBV9
CASSPRTSGSTGSYNEQFF
>NA|TRBJ2-1|TRBV6-1
CASSTGDQQFF
>NA|TRBJ2-7|TRBV28
CASSLGYSYEQYF
>NA|TRBJ2-7|TRBV6-1
CASSPGTVTYEQYF
>NA|TRBJ1-5|TRBV5-1
CASSSQGGNQPQHF
>NA|TRBJ2-3|TRBV7-9
CASSSTSGSLDTQYF
>NA|TRBJ1-1|TRBV28
CASSFSRGNTEAFF
>NA|TRBJ2-1|TRBV5-1
CASSPAGLAGGNEQFF
>NA|TRBJ2-5|TRBV10-3
CAIGGQGERETQYF
>NA|TRBJ2-5|TRBV7-9
CASSLEGQGRQETQYF
>NA|TRBJ1-5|TRBV6-1
CASRNGLYSNQPQHF
>NA|TRBJ1-4|TRBV19
CASRTGAWEEKLFF
>NA|TRBJ2-1|TRBV6-6
CASRPFPTSDGQFF
>few|TRBJ1-5|TRBV19
CASSAVQGHQPQHF
>NA|TRBJ1-2|TRBV6-6
CASSYLNREINYGYTF
>NA|TRBJ2-3|TRBV5-1
CASSSGGRLAGGRGTDTQYF
>NA|TRBJ1-1|TRBV19
CASSITAQGDTEAFF
>NA|TRBJ1-1|TRBV19
CASSPIPGNKRAFF
>NA|TRBJ1-2|TRBV28
CASSFDSYGYTF
>few|TRBJ2-5|TRBV6-6
CASSYKLAGEETQYF
>NA|NA|TRBV28
CASSLRGPSYEQYF
>NA|TRBJ2-3|TRBV19
CASSIRGLASTDTQYF
>NA|TRBJ1-1|TRBV5-6
CASSPGQGGVRAFF
>NA|TRBJ1-1|TRBV25-1
CASTGGRYTEAFF
>NA|TRBJ1-5|TRBV10-2
CASSEGAGKQPQHF
>NA|TRBJ1-2|TRBV5-8
CASSVLGQGRYGYTF
>NA|TRBJ1-2|TRBV21-1
CAREDREGNYGYTF
>NA|TRBJ2-7|TRBV7-9
CASSLTGTSGSYEQYF
>NA|TRBJ1-2|TRBV7-9
CASSLVAGRDGYTF
>NA|TRBJ2-7|TRBV19
CASSTRGSEQYF
>NA|TRBJ1-2|TRBV6-1
CASSELGQAPNYGYTF
>once|TRBJ2-7|TRBV6-5
CASSYSSGTYEQYF
>NA|TRBJ2-5|TRBV19
CASSNKPGQGDYFETQYF
>NA|TRBJ2-2|TRBV27
CASTGTSGRGKTGELFF